The source of this TCR beta chain is a study of shared clonotypes between healthy human individuals. The CDR3 sequence is 15 residues long. Germline V lookup: CDR1 GTSNPN, CDR2 SVGIG (reference sequence). Trimming pared 1 base from V and 6 bases from J, leaving 16 bases between. Sequenced by immunoSEQ multiplex PCR; TCRdb stores in-frame clones only, minus some. This sample carries 500,000 or so clones, approximately 95% of them seen once, and the ten largest clones take about 0.06%. The sequence derives from a woman aged 25 to 39 in good health. V usage is TRBV30 and J usage is TRBJ1-5; a weak D match, TRBD1 (6 bases). The sample consisted of naive CD4+ T cells sorted from blood. The subset: CD45RA+ positively selected. The chain's CDR3 is CAWSGGATLGQPQHF. The CDR3 bases are TGTGCCTGGAGTGGGGGGGCTACCTTAGGTCAGCCCCAGCATTTT.